One and the same sample provided the 6 T cell receptor delta chains below, sequenced in a study of gamma-delta T cells after stem cell transplantation. TCRdb reran clone calling via CATT on the RT-PCR reads. The table lists about 660 delta-chain clones, approximately 5.4% of them singletons. The sample was gamma-delta T cells. These receptors were collected from a human donor. It is not recorded whose cells these are; they may come from a transplant donor.

This clone is categorized as medium-sized. A read error is likely here: a far larger clone is one base away. The chain uses TRDV2 and TRDJ1; TRDD3 is a possible D gene (5 bases). The V gene's germline CDR1 is GEAIGNYY and CDR2 EKD. This CDR3 region has 20 residues. As DNA, the CDR3 is TGTGCCTGTGTCACCCTGGTTTTCTCCGACTTACTGGAGGACACCGATAAACTCATCTTT. It is translated as CACVTLVFSDLLEDTDKLIF.

Only a few counts were recorded for this clone. A far larger clone is one base from this, pointing to a likely read error. Other DNA sequences in this sample translate to the same CDR3. The chain links TRDV2 to TRDJ1, with D tentatively TRDD2 (7 bases). Germline loops: CDR1 GEAIGNYY, CDR2 EKD. The CDR3 is made up of 22 amino acids. The CDR3 sequence is CACDPLPAVLGKESQPTDKLIF. CDR3 bases: TGTGCCTGTGACCCCCTTCCTGCGGTACTGGGTAAGGAGTCACAGCCCACCGATAAACTTATCTTT.

This clone was counted only a few times. This likely came from a read error, as a far larger clone is one base away. Other DNA sequences in the same sample also yield this CDR3. V gene TRDV2 combines with J gene TRDJ1; 7 bases fit TRDD3. Germline V gene lookup returns CDR1 GEAIGNYY and CDR2 EKD. The CDR3 runs to 17 residues. CDR3 protein: CACDLLGPQSSPDKLIF. The CDR3 nucleotides are TGTGCTTGTGACCTACTGGGGCCGCAATCATCGCCCGATAAACTCATCTTT.

Relative to its sample, this clone is medium-sized. This likely traces to a read error, being one base from a far larger clone. The rearrangement uses TRDV2 and TRDJ3, with TRDD3 matching over 10 bases. CDR1 is GEAIGNYY and CDR2 is EKD in the germline V gene. J lost 0 bases, V lost 5 bases, and 12 bases had no gene match. The CDR3 is 20 amino acids. CDR3 DNA: TGTGCCTGTGGCGTTCTGGGGGATAGTCGTGGCTCCTGGGACACCCGACAGATGTTTTTC. Protein: CACGVLGDSRGSWDTRQMFF.

The chain recombines TRDV2 with TRDJ1, with 12 bases aligning to TRDD3. With V trimmed by 1 base and J by 2 bases, 4 bases remained unmatched. The germline gives CDR1 GEAIGNYY, CDR2 EKD. The CDR3 spans 16 residues. The CDR3 reads CACDTLGDTQTDKLIF. As DNA, the CDR3 is TGTGCCTGTGACACACTGGGGGATACACAAACCGATAAACTCATCTTT.

About this clone: Given a far larger clone just one base away, this is likely a sequencing read error. The chain joins TRDV2 to TRDJ1; 11 nucleotides align to TRDD3. The CDR3 is made up of 16 amino acids. Per germline, CDR1 GEAIGNYY and CDR2 EKD. The CDR3 region has the DNA TGTGCCTTTGACCTCCTGGGGGATACACAAACCGATAAACTCATCTTT. This translates into CAFDLLGDTQTDKLIF.